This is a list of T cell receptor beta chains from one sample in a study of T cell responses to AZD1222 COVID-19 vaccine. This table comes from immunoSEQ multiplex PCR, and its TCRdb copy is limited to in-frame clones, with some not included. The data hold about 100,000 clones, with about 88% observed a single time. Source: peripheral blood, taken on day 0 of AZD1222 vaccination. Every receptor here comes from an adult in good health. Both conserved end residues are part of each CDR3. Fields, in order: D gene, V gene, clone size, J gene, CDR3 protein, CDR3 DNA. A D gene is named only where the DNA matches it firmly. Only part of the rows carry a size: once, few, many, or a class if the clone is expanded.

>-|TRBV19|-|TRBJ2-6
CASSMLPGAGANVLTF
TGTGCCAGTAGTATGTTGCCAGGGGCTGGGGCCAACGTCCTGACTTTC
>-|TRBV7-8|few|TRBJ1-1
CASSFRVGSDTEAFF
TGTGCCAGCAGCTTCCGCGTGGGGTCGGACACTGAAGCTTTCTTT
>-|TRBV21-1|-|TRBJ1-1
CASSKGLDEAFF
TGTGCCAGCAGCAAAGGGCTAGATGAAGCTTTCTTT
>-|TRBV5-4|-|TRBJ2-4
CASSLGPTSPIQYF
TGTGCCAGCAGCTTGGGACCCACGTCCCCCATTCAGTACTTC
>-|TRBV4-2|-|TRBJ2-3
CASSQEGSTDTQYF
TGTGCCAGCAGCCAAGAGGGCAGCACAGATACGCAGTATTTT
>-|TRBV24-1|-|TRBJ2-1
CATSDLKRPYNEQFF
TGTGCCACCAGTGATTTGAAACGGCCTTACAATGAGCAGTTCTTC
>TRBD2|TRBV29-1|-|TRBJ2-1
CSVHTSGSNEQFF
TGCAGCGTCCACACTAGCGGGAGCAATGAGCAGTTCTTC
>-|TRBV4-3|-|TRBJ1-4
CASSQDLGGTNEKLFF
TGCGCCAGCAGCCAAGATCTTGGGGGAACTAATGAAAAACTGTTTTTT
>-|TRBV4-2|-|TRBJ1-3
CASSQGTGNTIYF
TGTGCCAGCAGCCAGGGCACTGGAAACACCATATATTTT
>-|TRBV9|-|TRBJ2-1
CVSSVDEWVVRGEQFF
TGTGTCAGCAGCGTAGATGAATGGGTAGTTCGTGGTGAGCAGTTCTTC
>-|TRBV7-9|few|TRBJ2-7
CASSYQGYEQYF
TGTGCCAGCAGCTATCAGGGTTACGAGCAGTACTTC
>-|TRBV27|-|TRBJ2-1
CASSPRRGEQFF
TGTGCCAGCAGTCCGAGACGGGGTGAGCAGTTCTTC
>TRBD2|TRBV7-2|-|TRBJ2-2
CASSLQAAGGPNTGELFF
TGTGCCAGCAGCTTACAGGCTGCGGGAGGGCCGAACACCGGGGAGCTGTTTTTT
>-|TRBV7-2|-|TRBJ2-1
CASSPPTYEQFF
TGTGCCAGCAGCCCCCCAACGTATGAGCAGTTCTTC
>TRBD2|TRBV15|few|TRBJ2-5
CATSRGGTSAETQYF
TGTGCCACCAGCAGAGGGGGGACTAGCGCAGAGACCCAGTACTTC
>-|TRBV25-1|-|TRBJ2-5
CASSEQGLGETQYF
TGTGCCAGCAGTGAACAGGGATTAGGGGAGACCCAGTACTTC
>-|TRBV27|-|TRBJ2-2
CASRVTGANTGELFF
TGTGCCAGCAGGGTAACGGGAGCGAACACCGGGGAGCTGTTTTTT